The clone carrying this T cell receptor (beta chain) has only one observation. Its cognate antigen is unknown. This sample was taken from a study of PD-1 blockade in mismatch repair-deficient tumors. Whole-study findings and limits: Rapid post-treatment expansion, then contraction, generally preceding radiologic response, marked tumor-resident clones.

Germline values: CDR1 LNHDA, CDR2 SQIVND (reference sequence). The V and J ends lost 6 bases and 2 bases, in that order; junction bases with no gene match: 9. The CDR3 length is 16 residues. The protocol was immunoSEQ multiplex PCR, while the TCRdb copy is restricted to in-frame clones and leaves out a portion. The profile shows roughly 34,000 clones, 80% of them singletons. The clonotype originates from an adult with mismatch repair-deficient cancer. The chain uses TRBV19 and TRBJ2-1; TRBD2 matches 8 bases. This sample comprised PBMCs, obtained 6 to 7 weeks after starting pembrolizumab. CDR3 protein: CASRGGSGETYNEQFF. The CDR3 nucleotides are TGTGCCAGTAGGGGGGGTAGCGGGGAAACCTACAATGAGCAGTTCTTC.